One and the same sample provided the 17 T cell receptor beta chains below, sequenced in a study of CD8+ T cells in alopecia areata. Treatment denoted: oral pan-JAK inhibitor, 5-10 mg twice daily. Sequencing used cDNA as its template, made by extracting RNA and reverse transcribing it. Method: immunoSEQ multiplex PCR; TCRdb's copy keeps in-frame clones and lacks some. The data show around 270,000 clones, 55% to 70% seen once. Sequencing was performed on CD4+ T cells sorted from blood, taken at week 24, from a patient treated with tofacitinib. Source of these receptors: a human donor with alopecia areata.

V usage is TRBV30 and J usage is TRBJ2-5; 9 bases line up with TRBD2. CDR3 length: 16 amino acids. CDR1 and CDR2 (germline): GTSNPN, SVGIG (reference sequence). After removal of 0 bases from V and 3 bases from J, the junction contained 8 bases not matched to a gene. The CDR3 DNA reads TGTGCCTGGAGTGTAAGTCTAGCGGGGTCCAAAGAGACCCAGTACTTC. It encodes CAWSVSLAGSKETQYF.

V gene TRBV7-9 combines with J gene TRBJ2-3, with D perhaps matching TRBD1 (6 bases). V dropped 5 bases and J dropped 6 bases, with 12 bases sitting between them. CDR1 SEHNR and CDR2 FQNEAQ come from the germline V gene (reference sequence). The CDR3 spans 13 residues. The chain's CDR3 is CASSNRVFDTQYF. DNA for the CDR3: TGTGCCAGCAGCAACAGGGTTTTTGATACGCAGTATTTT.

The rearrangement uses TRBV6-5 and TRBJ2-7; TRBD1 matches 9 bases. The CDR3 contains 14 residues. The V gene's germline CDR1 is MNHEY and CDR2 SVGAGI. The junction had 5 bases not matched to a gene; V was cut back by 6 bases and J by 2 bases. CDR3: CASRTTGGTYEQYF. The CDR3 DNA sequence: TGTGCCAGCAGGACGACAGGGGGGACCTACGAGCAGTACTTC.

The CDR3 loop reads CASSYGRDTEAFF. CDR3 nucleotide sequence: TGTGCCAGCAGTTACGGGAGGGACACTGAAGCTTTCTTT. This sequence joins TRBV6-5 and TRBJ1-1; no clear D. Trimming removed 2 bases from V and 3 bases from J, with 7 bases in between. This CDR3 spans 13 amino acids. Germline V gene data show CDR1 as MNHEY and CDR2 as SVGAGI.

Regarding this clone: The same CDR3 can be traced to other DNA sequences in this sample. CDR3 amino acids: CAWGRGNYGYTF. CDR3 bases: TGTGCCTGGGGGCGGGGGAACTATGGCTACACCTTC. The rearrangement uses TRBV30 and TRBJ1-2; tentatively, D is TRBD1 (5 bases). Germline values: CDR1 GTSNPN, CDR2 SVGIG (reference sequence). The length of the CDR3 is 12 residues. V was cut by 5 bases and J by 2 bases, with 9 bases left in between. Complete variable domain (other parts from reference TRBV30 and TRBJ1-2): SQTIHQWPATLVQPVGSPLSLECTVEGTSNPNLYWYRQAAGRGLQLLFYSVGIGQISSEVPQNLSASRPQDRQFILSSKKLLLSDSGFYLCAWGRGNYGYTFGSGTRLTVV.

V usage is TRBV30 and J usage is TRBJ2-1; TRBD2 matches 13 bases. The CDR3 totals 16 residues. Losses at the gene ends were 6 bases for V and 7 bases for J; bases not matched to a gene: 12. Per the germline V gene, CDR1 is GTSNPN and CDR2 is SVGIG (reference sequence). The CDR3 region has the DNA TGTGCCTGCGGACTAGCGGGGGCCCTCATCGCTAATGAGCAGTTCTTC. It yields the protein CACGLAGALIANEQFF.

This rearrangement joins TRBV27 to TRBJ2-5; TRBD1 aligns across 11 bases. V trimming: 5 bases; J trimming: 7 bases; junction bases outside the gene matches: 9. CDR1 is MNHEY and CDR2 is SMNVEV in the germline V gene (reference sequence). The CDR3 consists of 15 residues. Written as DNA, the CDR3 is TGTGCCAGCAGTGGCTTCGGGACAGGGGGGGCGACCCAGTACTTC. Translating it yields CASSGFGTGGATQYF.

The CDR3 is CSVAVQGGNEKLFF. CDR3 DNA sequence: TGCAGCGTTGCCGTACAGGGAGGTAATGAAAAACTGTTTTTT. The rearrangement links TRBV29-1 to TRBJ1-4, with a weak D call TRBD1 (6 bases). This CDR3 comprises 14 residues. Germline lookup yields CDR1 SQVTM and CDR2 ANQGSEA. Trimming left V 4 bases short and J 4 bases short, with 13 bases between.

The rearrangement links TRBV30 to TRBJ2-1, with 8 bases lining up with TRBD2. V lost 4 bases and J lost 0; bases outside the gene matches: 2. Germline V gives CDR1 GTSNPN, CDR2 SVGIG (reference sequence). The CDR3 has 14 amino acids. Here the CDR3 DNA reads TGTGCCTGGATAGCGGGGAGCTCCTACAATGAGCAGTTCTTC. The encoded protein is CAWIAGSSYNEQFF.

J is TRBJ1-2 and V is TRBV5-6, with TRBD1 matching over 8 bases. The CDR3 has 14 amino acids. J lost 4 bases, V lost 0 bases, and 2 bases had no gene match. Per germline, CDR1 SGHDT and CDR2 YYEEEE. CDR3 nucleotide sequence: TGTGCCAGCAGCTTGGACAGGGGGGTCTATGGCTACACCTTC. This encodes CASSLDRGVYGYTF.

The table lists this clone with a few counts. The chain combines TRBV6-5 with TRBJ2-1, with D perhaps being TRBD1 or TRBD2 (5 bases each). CDR1 and CDR2 from the germline V gene are MNHEY and SVGAGI. Trimming removed 4 bases from V and 6 bases from J, with 13 bases in between. This CDR3 comprises 14 residues. CDR3 loop: CASSSLGRGNEQFF. The CDR3 coding sequence is TGTGCCAGCAGTTCCCTGGGACGGGGCAATGAGCAGTTCTTC.

This clone appeared a few times. The CDR3 coding sequence is TGCAGCGTTTCTGACGGTCCCACAGATACGCAGTATTTT. The encoded protein is CSVSDGPTDTQYF. This rearrangement joins TRBV29-1 to TRBJ2-3; no reliable D call. The V end lost 5 bases, the J end lost 2 bases, and 11 bases lay between the germline ends. Germline V gives CDR1 SQVTM, CDR2 ANQGSEA. CDR3 length: 13 amino acids.

This sequence joins TRBV20-1 and TRBJ2-2, with no clear D. CDR1 is DFQATT and CDR2 is SNEGSKA in the germline V gene (reference sequence). V was clipped by 8 bases and J by 6 bases, with 4 bases between them. CDR3 size: 9 residues. CDR3 amino acids: CSFPGELFF. DNA for the CDR3: TGCAGTTTCCCCGGGGAGCTGTTTTTT.

The V gene is TRBV15, the J gene TRBJ1-1; D is uncertain. The CDR3 sequence is 15 residues long. CDR1 and CDR2 (germline): LNHNV, YYDKDF (reference sequence). Trimming removed 1 base at V and 0 bases at J, with 9 bases between. CDR3 loop: CATSRGGLLNTEAFF. The CDR3 coding sequence is TGTGCCACCAGCAGAGGCGGACTACTGAACACTGAAGCTTTCTTT.

This clone appeared once. The chain carries TRBV30 and TRBJ2-1; maybe TRBD2 (7 bases). The germline V and J ends were trimmed by 4 bases and 8 bases, with 15 bases remaining between them. There are 13 residues in the CDR3. Per germline, CDR1 GTSNPN and CDR2 SVGIG (reference sequence). CDR3 DNA sequence: TGTGCCTGGAACCTAGGGAGGGGGGATGAGCAGTTCTTC. Translated: CAWNLGRGDEQFF.

This chain connects TRBV29-1 to TRBJ1-1; 7 bases match TRBD1. This CDR3 contains 13 residues. The germline V gene encodes CDR1 SQVTM and CDR2 ANQGSEA. V gave up 6 bases and J gave up 0 bases; unmatched junction bases: 4. CDR3 amino acids: CSVDRALNTEAFF. CDR3 DNA sequence: TGCAGCGTCGACAGGGCTCTGAACACTGAAGCTTTCTTT.

This clone was seen more than once but under ten times. This chain links TRBV20-1 with TRBJ1-2; D not resolved. The CDR3 sequence is 11 residues long. V lost 2 bases, J lost 8 bases, and 9 bases lay in between. Germline loops: CDR1 DFQATT, CDR2 SNEGSKA (reference sequence). The CDR3 region has the DNA TGCAGTGCTAGATACCCAGAGGGCTACACCTTC. Translated: CSARYPEGYTF.